Included here is one TCR beta chain sequence, with context. The antigen is unknown. The data were obtained in a study of T cell responses to AZD1222 COVID-19 vaccine. Findings and limits, study-wide: After two AZD1222 doses, spike-specific TCR breadth and depth rose versus day 0. The donor cohort was predominantly white British with a female majority, and clonal diversity may have been underestimated.

Method: immunoSEQ multiplex PCR; TCRdb's copy keeps in-frame clones and lacks some. This sample has roughly 150,000 clones; roughly 92% occur once, and the top ten carry around 1.6%. In germline, CDR1 is SGHDN, CDR2 FVKESK. This CDR3 is built from 15 residues. V gave up 6 bases and J gave up 8 bases, with 19 bases separating them. Sequencing used peripheral blood, obtained on day 0 of AZD1222 vaccination. This sequence joins TRBV14 and TRBJ1-4; D not certain. The clonotype was recovered from an adult in good health. The DNA for the CDR3 is TGTGCCAGCAGTCAGCCCGGTCCTTTAGGCGAAAAACTGTTTTTT. Protein: CASSQPGPLGEKLFF. Full variable domain (missing parts from reference TRBV14 and TRBJ1-4): EAGVTQFPSHSVIEKGQTVTLRCDPISGHDNLYWYRRVMGKEIKFLLHFVKESKQDESGMPNNRFLAERTGGTYSTLKVQPAELEDSGVYFCASSQPGPLGEKLFFGSGTQLSVL.